The sequence of this TCR beta chain was determined in a study of OX40 agonist ivuxolimab in advanced cancers. Germline V lookup: CDR1 WNHNN, CDR2 SYGVQD (reference sequence). V was pared by 0 bases and J by 14 bases, with 18 bases between. The CDR3 extends over 14 amino acids. Measured with immunoSEQ multiplex PCR; TCRdb has only the in-frame clones, and not every one. The table includes roughly 66,000 clones, roughly four fifths detected once. This specimen consisted of CD4+ or CD8+ T cells sorted from blood, obtained in a trial of the OX40 agonist ivuxolimab. The V call is TRBV10-1, the J call TRBJ2-3; unclear D gene. The sequence came from an adult with an advanced solid tumor such as melanoma, head and neck, liver or kidney cancer. For the CDR3, the DNA is TGCGCCAGCAGTGAGTCGGGCTTCGCACCCGACCGGTATTTT. Protein product: CASSESGFAPDRYF.